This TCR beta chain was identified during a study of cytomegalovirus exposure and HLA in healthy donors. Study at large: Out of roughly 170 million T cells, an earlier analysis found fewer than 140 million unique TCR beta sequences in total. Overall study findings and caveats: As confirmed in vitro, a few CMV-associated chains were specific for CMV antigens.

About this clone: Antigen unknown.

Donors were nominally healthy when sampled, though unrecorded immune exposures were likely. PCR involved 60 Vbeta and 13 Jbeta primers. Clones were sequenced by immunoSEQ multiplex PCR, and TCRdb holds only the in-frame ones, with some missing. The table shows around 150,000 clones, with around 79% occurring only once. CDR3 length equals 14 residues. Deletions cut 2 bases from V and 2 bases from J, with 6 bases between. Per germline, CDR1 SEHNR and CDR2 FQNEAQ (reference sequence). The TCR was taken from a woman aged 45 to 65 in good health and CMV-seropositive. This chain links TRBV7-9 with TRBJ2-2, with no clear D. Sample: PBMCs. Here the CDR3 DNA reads TGTGCCAGCAGCTTACAGGCCAACACCGGGGAGCTGTTTTTT. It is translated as CASSLQANTGELFF.